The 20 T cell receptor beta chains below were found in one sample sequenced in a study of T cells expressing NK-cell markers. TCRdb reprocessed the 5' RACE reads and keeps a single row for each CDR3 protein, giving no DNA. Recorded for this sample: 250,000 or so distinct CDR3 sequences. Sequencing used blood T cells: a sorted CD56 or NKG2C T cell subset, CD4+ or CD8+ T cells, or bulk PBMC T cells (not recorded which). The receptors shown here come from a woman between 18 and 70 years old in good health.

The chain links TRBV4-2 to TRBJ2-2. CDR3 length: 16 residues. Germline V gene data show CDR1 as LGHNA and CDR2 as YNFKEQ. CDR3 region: CASSQDRDVRTGELFF.

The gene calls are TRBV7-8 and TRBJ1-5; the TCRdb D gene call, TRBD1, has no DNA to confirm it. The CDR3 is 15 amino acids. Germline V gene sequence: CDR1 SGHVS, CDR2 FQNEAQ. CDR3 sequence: CASSLVGDKYQPQHF.

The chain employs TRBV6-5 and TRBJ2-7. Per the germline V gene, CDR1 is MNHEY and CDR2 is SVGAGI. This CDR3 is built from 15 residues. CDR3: CASSYGGSSSYEQYF.

The CDR3 sequence is CASSWGNTGELFF. This rearrangement joins TRBV5-1 to TRBJ2-2. CDR1 is SGHRS, CDR2 YFSETQ, per germline. There are 13 residues in the CDR3.

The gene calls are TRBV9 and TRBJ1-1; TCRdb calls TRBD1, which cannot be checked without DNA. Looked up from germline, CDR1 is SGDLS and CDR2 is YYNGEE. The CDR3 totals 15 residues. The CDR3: CASSVDGTGSTEAFF.

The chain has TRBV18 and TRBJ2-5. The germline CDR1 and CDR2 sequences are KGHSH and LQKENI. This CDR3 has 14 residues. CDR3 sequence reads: CASSVSLYQETQYF. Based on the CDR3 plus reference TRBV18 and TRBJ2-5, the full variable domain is NAGVMQNPRHLVRRRGQEARLRCSPMKGHSHVYWYRQLPEEGLKFMVYLQKENIIDESGMPKERFSAEFPKEGPSILRIQQVVRGDSAAYFCASSVSLYQETQYFGPGTRLLVL.

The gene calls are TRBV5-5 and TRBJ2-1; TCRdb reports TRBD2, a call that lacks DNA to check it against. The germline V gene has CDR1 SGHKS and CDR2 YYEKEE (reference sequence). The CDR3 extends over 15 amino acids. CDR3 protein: CASSSWTSGHNEQFF.

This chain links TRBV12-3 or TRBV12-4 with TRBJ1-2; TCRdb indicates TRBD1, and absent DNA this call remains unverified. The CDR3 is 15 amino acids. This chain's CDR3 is CASSFRGTGSYGYTF.

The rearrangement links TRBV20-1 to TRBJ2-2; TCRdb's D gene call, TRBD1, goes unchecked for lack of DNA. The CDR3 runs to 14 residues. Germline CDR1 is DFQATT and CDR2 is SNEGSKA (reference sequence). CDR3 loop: CSATLKQGPGELFF.

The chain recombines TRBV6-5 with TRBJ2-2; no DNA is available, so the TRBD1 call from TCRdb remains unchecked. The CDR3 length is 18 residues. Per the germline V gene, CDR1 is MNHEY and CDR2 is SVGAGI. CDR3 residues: CASSYFPGGPANTGELFF.

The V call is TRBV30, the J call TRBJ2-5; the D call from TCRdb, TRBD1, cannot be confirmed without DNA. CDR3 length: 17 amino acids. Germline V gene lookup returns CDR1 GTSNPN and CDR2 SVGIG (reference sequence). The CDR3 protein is CAWSSNWGQASPETQYF.

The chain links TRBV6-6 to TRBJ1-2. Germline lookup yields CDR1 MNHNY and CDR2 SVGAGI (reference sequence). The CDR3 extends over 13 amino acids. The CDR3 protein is CVSRGDTYYGYTF.

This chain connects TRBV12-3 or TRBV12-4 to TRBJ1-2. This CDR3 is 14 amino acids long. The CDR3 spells CAGSKDAGDHGYTF.

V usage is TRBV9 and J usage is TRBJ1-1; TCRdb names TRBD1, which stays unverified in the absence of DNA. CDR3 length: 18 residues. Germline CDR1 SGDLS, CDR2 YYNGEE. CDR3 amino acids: CASSVATWVETGNTEAFF.

The CDR3 loop is CASSQDSGKTDTQYF. The rearrangement links TRBV4-3 to TRBJ2-3. Germline loops: CDR1 LGHNA, CDR2 YSLEER. The CDR3 is 15 amino acids.

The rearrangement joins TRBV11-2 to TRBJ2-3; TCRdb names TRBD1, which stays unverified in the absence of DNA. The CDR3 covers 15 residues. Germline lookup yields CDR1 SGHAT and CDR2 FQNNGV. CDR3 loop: CASSLDSPGANTQYF.

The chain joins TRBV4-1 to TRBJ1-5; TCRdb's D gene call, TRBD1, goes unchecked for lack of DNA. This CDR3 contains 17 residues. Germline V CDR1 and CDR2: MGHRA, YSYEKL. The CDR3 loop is CASSQDYLRGANQPQHF.

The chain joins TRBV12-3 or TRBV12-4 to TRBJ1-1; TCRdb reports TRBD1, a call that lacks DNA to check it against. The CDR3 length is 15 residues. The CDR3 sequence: CASSLVSGAYTEAFF.

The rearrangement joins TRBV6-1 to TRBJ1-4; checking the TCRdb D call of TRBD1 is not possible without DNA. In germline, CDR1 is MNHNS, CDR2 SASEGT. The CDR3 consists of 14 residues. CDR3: CASSRRQGAEKLFF.

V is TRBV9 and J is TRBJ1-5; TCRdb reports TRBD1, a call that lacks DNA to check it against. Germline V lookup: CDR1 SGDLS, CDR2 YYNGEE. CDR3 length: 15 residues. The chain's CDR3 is CASSVYGTSNQPQHF.